Following are 26 T cell receptor beta chains from one sample sequenced in a study of regulatory T cells in long-lasting Graves disease. As for time point: persistent/refractory GD, antithyroid drugs over 5 years with positive TRAb. There was RNA extracted from PBMCs, and the TCR library was made from it. Assembly of TCR beta libraries relied on iRepertoire HTBI primers together with Arm-PCR of CDR3 regions. From the multiplex PCR reads, TCRdb called clonotypes with MiXCR, one entry per CDR3 protein. The table shows roughly 360,000 distinct CDR3 sequences, with approximately 25% occurring only once. Material: peripheral blood mononuclear cells (PBMCs), obtained when the disease was refractory, from a patient treated with antithyroid drugs. These receptors all stem from a middle-aged woman with Graves disease.

The chain recombines TRBV5-1 with TRBJ2-2; 9 nucleotides agree with TRBD2. CDR1 SGHRS and CDR2 YFSETQ come from the germline V gene. The CDR3 covers 18 residues. Losses at the gene ends were 0 bases for V and 6 bases for J; bases not matched to a gene: 12. In nucleotides, the CDR3 is TGCGCCAGCAGCTTGGGGGCCTTAGCGGGAGTCGGTTCCGGGGAGCTGTTTTTT. Translating gives CASSLGALAGVGSGELFF. Together with reference TRBV5-1 and TRBJ2-2, the CDR3 gives the full variable domain: KAGVTQTPRYLIKTRGQQVTLSCSPISGHRSVSWYQQTPGQGLQFLFEYFSETQRNKGNFPGRFSGRQFSNSRSEMNVSTLELGDSALYLCASSLGALAGVGSGELFFGEGSRLTVL.

This rearrangement joins TRBV7-9 to TRBJ2-1; 15 bases match TRBD2. Germline CDR1 reads SEHNR; CDR2 reads FQNEAQ (reference sequence). CDR3 size: 19 residues. Trimming cost V 7 bases and J 2 bases; bases outside gene matches: 12. CDR3 sequence: CASTQDRGLAGGPYNEQFF. CDR3 bases: TGTGCCAGCACCCAGGACAGGGGACTAGCGGGAGGACCCTACAATGAGCAGTTCTTC. The variable domain in full, with the rest retrieved from reference TRBV7-9 and TRBJ2-1, is DTGVSQNPRHKITKRGQNVTFRCDPISEHNRLYWYRQTLGQGPEFLTYFQNEAQLEKSRLLSDRFSAERPKGSFSTLEIQRTEQGDSAMYLCASTQDRGLAGGPYNEQFFGPGTRLTVL.

This clonotype was seen repeatedly, ten times or more. The chain is built from TRBV12-3 or TRBV12-4 and TRBJ2-7; 7 positions match TRBD2. The CDR3 loop spans 13 amino acids. V shed 4 bases and J 9 bases; nucleotides not matched to a gene: 9. The CDR3 DNA follows: TGTGCCAGCAGTTCCTCTCAGACTAGCAGGCAGTACTTC. This gives the protein CASSSSQTSRQYF.

This clonotype was counted ten times or more. The V gene is TRBV2, the J gene TRBJ2-2, with a possible D match to TRBD2 (6 bases). CDR1 and CDR2 from the germline V gene are SNHLY and FYNNEI. Between the trimmed V and J ends, which lost 1 base and 2 bases, there was a span of 11 bases. The CDR3 has 16 residues. DNA of the CDR3: TGTGCCAGCAGTGAAGAGGGAGGACTTAACACCGGGGAGCTGTTTTTT. It encodes CASSEEGGLNTGELFF.

This clonotype has a count of ten or more. The chain uses TRBV7-3 and TRBJ2-2; D is uncertain. The germline V and J ends were trimmed by 0 bases and 8 bases, with 4 bases remaining between them. Looked up from germline, CDR1 is SGHTA and CDR2 is FQGTGA. The CDR3 length is 12 residues. The CDR3 spells CASSLTSGELFF. CDR3 coding DNA: TGTGCCAGCAGCTTAACTTCAGGGGAGCTGTTTTTT.

There are a few counts of this clonotype. The V gene is TRBV5-1, the J gene TRBJ1-1; D perhaps matches TRBD1 (5 bases). Germline CDR1 and CDR2: SGHRS and YFSETQ. The V gene lost 0 bases and the J gene lost 3 bases, with 9 bases spanning the gap. This CDR3 region has 14 residues. CDR3 DNA sequence: TGCGCCAGCAGCTTGGAGGGGCTGTACACTGAAGCTTTCTTT. It codes for CASSLEGLYTEAFF.

This clonotype was observed at least ten times. This sequence joins TRBV28 and TRBJ2-7, with 7 bases aligning to TRBD2. Trimming removed 6 bases from V and 3 bases from J; junction bases left unmatched: 8. CDR1 and CDR2 from the germline V gene are MDHEN and SYDVKM. The CDR3 is 14 residues long. CDR3 region: CASRKLASGYEQYF. Here the CDR3 DNA reads TGTGCCAGCAGGAAGCTGGCTAGCGGCTACGAGCAGTACTTC.

The chain is built from TRBV18 and TRBJ1-4; the D is unclear. The germline V gene encodes CDR1 KGHSH and CDR2 LQKENI. Trimming pared 2 bases from V and 8 bases from J, leaving 15 bases between. The CDR3 covers 15 residues. The CDR3 nucleotides read TGTGCCAGCTCACCAGGGAAGTGGGCGGACGAAAAACTGTTTTTT. Translated: CASSPGKWADEKLFF.

This sequence joins TRBV28 and TRBJ2-3; D not resolved. The CDR3 spans 16 residues. V lost 3 bases and J 2 bases, leaving 15 bases between the germline ends. Germline CDR1 is MDHEN and CDR2 is SYDVKM. CDR3 sequence: CASSLIDWSITDTQYF. DNA of the CDR3: TGTGCCAGCAGTTTGATAGACTGGTCTATCACAGATACGCAGTATTTT.

The chain uses TRBV11-2 and TRBJ2-7, with no clear D. The V gene lost 3 bases and the J gene lost 3 bases, with 9 bases spanning the gap. The CDR3 spans 13 residues. Germline-derived CDR1 and CDR2 are SGHAT and FQNNGV. The CDR3 sequence: CASSLVLGYEQYF. The CDR3 bases are TGTGCCAGCAGCTTGGTTCTGGGCTACGAGCAGTACTTC.

This clonotype was observed a few times. The chain employs TRBV29-1 and TRBJ2-2; 8 nucleotides line up with TRBD2. The V segment lost 2 bases and the J segment 6 bases; nucleotides outside the gene matches: 8. This CDR3 is 15 amino acids long. Germline CDR1 reads SQVTM; CDR2 reads ANQGSEA. Here the CDR3 DNA reads TGCAGCGTTGAAATGGCGGGAGGCGGACCCGGGGAGCTGTTTTTT. Protein sequence: CSVEMAGGGPGELFF.

The gene calls are TRBV2 and TRBJ2-1; 7 bases fit TRBD1. Germline-derived CDR1 and CDR2 are SNHLY and FYNNEI. This CDR3 spans 13 amino acids. The V gene end was trimmed by 6 bases and the J gene end by 4 bases; junction bases not matched to a gene: 3. The CDR3, as DNA: TGTGCCAGCAGCGACAGGGCGTACAATGAGCAGTTCTTC. Translation: CASSDRAYNEQFF.

This clonotype was counted ten times or more. The J gene is TRBJ2-7, the V gene TRBV7-8; D call uncertain. V lost 6 bases, J lost 4 bases, and 22 bases lay in between. The CDR3 has 16 amino acids. Per the germline V gene, CDR1 is SGHVS and CDR2 is FQNEAQ. This CDR3 reads CASRPKISGNVYEQYF. CDR3 in DNA: TGTGCCAGCAGACCTAAAATTAGTGGTAACGTTTACGAGCAGTACTTC.

The rearrangement joins TRBV3-1 to TRBJ1-6; D is uncertain. V lost 3 bases, J lost 7 bases, and 10 bases lay in between. The CDR3 has 14 amino acids. Germline loops: CDR1 LGHDT, CDR2 YNNKEL (reference sequence). As DNA, the CDR3 is TGTGCCAGCAGCCAGAACGGACCCAATTCACCCCTCCACTTT. Translated, it gives CASSQNGPNSPLHF.

At least ten counts were recorded for this clonotype. The V call is TRBV20-1, the J call TRBJ2-2; tentative D call: TRBD1 (5 bases). This CDR3 has 14 amino acids. The germline gives CDR1 DFQATT, CDR2 SNEGSKA (reference sequence). The ends were cut back, 4 bases at V and 1 base at J, with 10 bases in the middle. The CDR3 sequence is CSAIGTGNTGELFF. The DNA for the CDR3 is TGCAGTGCTATCGGAACAGGGAACACCGGGGAGCTGTTTTTT.

Comment on this clonotype: This clone may be a read error of a much larger clone one base away. This chain connects TRBV27 to TRBJ2-7, with 7 bases identical to TRBD1. Germline V gives CDR1 MNHEY, CDR2 SMNVEV (reference sequence). CDR3 size: 14 residues. CDR3 amino acids: CANSLLGQAYEQYF. The CDR3, as DNA: TGTGCCAACAGTTTACTCGGACAGGCCTACGAGCAGTACTTC.

This CDR3 reads CASSQEESNYGYTF. CDR3 in DNA: TGTGCCAGCAGCCAAGAGGAGTCTAACTATGGCTACACCTTC. This chain connects TRBV3-1 to TRBJ1-2; D is undetermined. Germline V gene sequence: CDR1 LGHDT, CDR2 YNNKEL (reference sequence). V lost 0 bases to trimming and J lost 0 bases, with 5 bases between them. This CDR3 is 14 amino acids long. The entire variable domain, with the rest obtained from reference TRBV3-1 and TRBJ1-2, is as follows: DTAVSQTPKYLVTQMGNDKSIKCEQNLGHDTMYWYKQDSKKFLKIMFSYNNKELIINETVPNRFSPKSPDKAHLNLHINSLELGDSAVYFCASSQEESNYGYTFGSGTRLTVV.

This clonotype has at least ten counts. J is TRBJ2-5 and V is TRBV10-1, with TRBD2 identical over 8 bases. The CDR3 runs 14 residues. Germline V gene data show CDR1 as WNHNN and CDR2 as SYGVQD (reference sequence). V was pared by 3 bases and J by 2 bases, with 2 bases of the junction left unmatched. CDR3 amino acids: CASSEGLAQETQYF. CDR3 nucleotide sequence: TGCGCCAGCAGTGAAGGACTAGCTCAAGAGACCCAGTACTTC.

This clonotype was detected ten times or more. The chain links TRBV7-8 to TRBJ1-1; no firm D call. The V gene lost 5 bases and the J gene lost 2 bases, with 24 bases spanning the gap. The CDR3 is 18 residues long. Germline V gene lookup returns CDR1 SGHVS and CDR2 FQNEAQ. The CDR3 region has the DNA TGTGCCAGCAGCACAGCCCCGGCAGGCTCCGCTTTCAACACTGAAGCTTTCTTT. Its protein is CASSTAPAGSAFNTEAFF.

This clonotype was recorded many times. The gene calls are TRBV12-3 or TRBV12-4 and TRBJ2-5; 7 nucleotides line up with TRBD1. There are 16 residues in the CDR3. Trimming removed 5 bases from V and 5 bases from J; junction bases left unmatched: 14. The CDR3 loop is CASSQTGPIRRETQYF. The CDR3 coding sequence is TGTGCCAGCAGTCAGACAGGGCCTATTAGGCGGGAGACCCAGTACTTC.

The chain combines TRBV5-1 with TRBJ2-7; TRBD2 matches 11 bases. The J segment lost 4 bases and the V segment lost 4 bases, leaving 4 bases of the junction unmatched. Germline CDR1 is SGHRS and CDR2 is YFSETQ. This CDR3 spans 14 amino acids. The CDR3 DNA reads TGCGCCAGCAGCCCATTAGCGGGAGGGTACGAGCAGTACTTC. Translating it yields CASSPLAGGYEQYF.

There are many counts of this clonotype. The J gene is TRBJ2-5, the V gene TRBV28; maybe TRBD2 (5 bases). The CDR3 sequence is 13 residues long. The germline V gene encodes CDR1 MDHEN and CDR2 SYDVKM. The V and J ends lost 5 bases and 2 bases respectively, with 9 bases between them. CDR3 protein: CASSSGQQETQYF. DNA of the CDR3: TGTGCCAGCAGTAGCGGCCAGCAAGAGACCCAGTACTTC.

Details on this clonotype: This may arise from a read error, as a much more abundant clone is one base away. The rearrangement uses TRBV13 and TRBJ2-5, with 9 bases lining up with TRBD2. Germline loops: CDR1 PRHDT, CDR2 FYEKMQ (reference sequence). There are 14 residues in the CDR3. V lost 5 bases to trimming and J lost 4 bases; unmatched junction nucleotides: 5. CDR3 residues: CASSGSGSRETQYF. Written as DNA, the CDR3 is TGTGCCAGCAGCGGTAGCGGGAGTAGAGAGACCCAGTACTTC.

This sequence joins TRBV11-2 and TRBJ1-4; D is uncertain. The CDR3 is 14 residues long. V lost 3 bases to trimming and J lost 0 bases, with 5 bases between them. Germline V CDR1 and CDR2: SGHAT, FQNNGV. The CDR3 loop reads CASSFRSTNEKLFF. In DNA form, the CDR3 reads TGTGCCAGCAGCTTTAGGTCAACTAATGAAAAACTGTTTTTT. Supplemented by reference TRBV11-2 and TRBJ1-4, the full variable domain reads EAGVAQSPRYKIIEKRQSVAFWCNPISGHATLYWYQQILGQGPKLLIQFQNNGVVDDSQLPKDRFSAERLKGVDSTLKIQPAKLEDSAVYLCASSFRSTNEKLFFGSGTQLSVL.

This clonotype has more than one count but fewer than ten. The chain couples TRBV11-2 to TRBJ2-1, with TRBD2 matching over 12 bases. Unmatched junction bases numbered 6, after V lost 6 bases and J lost 3 bases. The CDR3 spans 16 residues. Germline V gene sequence: CDR1 SGHAT, CDR2 FQNNGV. The CDR3, as DNA: TGTGCCAGCAGGAGTGGACTAGCGGGAATCTACAATGAGCAGTTCTTC. This encodes CASRSGLAGIYNEQFF.

The V gene is TRBV19, the J gene TRBJ1-5; D may be TRBD1 (6 bases). The V and J ends lost 5 bases and 3 bases respectively, with 14 bases between them. CDR3 length: 15 residues. Germline V CDR1 and CDR2: LNHDA, SQIVND (reference sequence). This CDR3 is CASSSLDRYNQPQHF. The CDR3 DNA reads TGTGCCAGTAGTTCACTTGACAGGTACAATCAGCCCCAGCATTTT.